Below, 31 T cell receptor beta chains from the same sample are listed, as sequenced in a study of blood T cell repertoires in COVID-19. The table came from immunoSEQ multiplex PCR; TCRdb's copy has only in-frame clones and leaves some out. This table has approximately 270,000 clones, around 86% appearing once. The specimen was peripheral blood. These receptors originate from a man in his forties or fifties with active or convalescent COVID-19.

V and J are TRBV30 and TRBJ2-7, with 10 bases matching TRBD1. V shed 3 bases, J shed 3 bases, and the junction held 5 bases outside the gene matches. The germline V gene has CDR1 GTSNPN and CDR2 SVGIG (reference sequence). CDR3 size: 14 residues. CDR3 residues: CAWRYGTGDYEQYF. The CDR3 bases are TGTGCCTGGAGATATGGGACAGGGGACTACGAGCAGTACTTC.

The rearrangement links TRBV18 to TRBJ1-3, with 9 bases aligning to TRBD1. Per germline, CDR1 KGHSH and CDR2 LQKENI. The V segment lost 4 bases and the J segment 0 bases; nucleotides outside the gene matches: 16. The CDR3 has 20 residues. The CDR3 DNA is TGTGCCAGCTCACTCACCAAAGGCGGGACAGGGTTTTTCTCTGGAAACACCATATATTTT. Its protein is CASSLTKGGTGFFSGNTIYF. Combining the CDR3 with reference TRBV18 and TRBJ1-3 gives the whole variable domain NAGVMQNPRHLVRRRGQEARLRCSPMKGHSHVYWYRQLPEEGLKFMVYLQKENIIDESGMPKERFSAEFPKEGPSILRIQQVVRGDSAAYFCASSLTKGGTGFFSGNTIYFGEGSWLTVV.

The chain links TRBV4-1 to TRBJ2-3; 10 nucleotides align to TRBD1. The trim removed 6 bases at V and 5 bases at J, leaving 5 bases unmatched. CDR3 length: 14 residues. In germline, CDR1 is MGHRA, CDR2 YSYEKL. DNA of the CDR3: TGCGCCAGCAGGGGACAGGGGCGAAGAGATACGCAGTATTTT. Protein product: CASRGQGRRDTQYF.

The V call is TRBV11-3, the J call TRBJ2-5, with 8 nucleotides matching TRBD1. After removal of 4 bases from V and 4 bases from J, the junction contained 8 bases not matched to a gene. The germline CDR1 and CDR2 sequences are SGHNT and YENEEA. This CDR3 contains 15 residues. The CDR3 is CASSSSDRVGETQYF. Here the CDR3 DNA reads TGTGCCAGCAGCTCCTCGGACAGGGTTGGAGAGACCCAGTACTTC.

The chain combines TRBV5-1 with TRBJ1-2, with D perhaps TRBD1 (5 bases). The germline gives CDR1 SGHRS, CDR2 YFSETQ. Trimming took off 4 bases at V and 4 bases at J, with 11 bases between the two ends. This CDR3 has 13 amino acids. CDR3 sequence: CASSTGHLYGYTF. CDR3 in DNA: TGCGCCAGCAGCACTGGACACCTCTATGGCTACACCTTC.

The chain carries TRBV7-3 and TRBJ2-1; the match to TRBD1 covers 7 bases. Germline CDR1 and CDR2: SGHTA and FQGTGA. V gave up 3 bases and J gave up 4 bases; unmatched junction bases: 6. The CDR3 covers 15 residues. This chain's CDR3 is CASSFDRAFYNEQFF. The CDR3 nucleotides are TGTGCCAGCAGCTTTGACAGGGCCTTTTACAATGAGCAGTTCTTC.

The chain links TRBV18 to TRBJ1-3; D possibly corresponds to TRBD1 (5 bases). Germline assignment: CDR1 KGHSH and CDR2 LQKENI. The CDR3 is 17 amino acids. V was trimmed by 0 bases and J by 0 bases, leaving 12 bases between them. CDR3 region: CASSPPSRDFSGNTIYF. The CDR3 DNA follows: TGTGCCAGCTCACCACCAAGCAGGGACTTCTCTGGAAACACCATATATTTT.

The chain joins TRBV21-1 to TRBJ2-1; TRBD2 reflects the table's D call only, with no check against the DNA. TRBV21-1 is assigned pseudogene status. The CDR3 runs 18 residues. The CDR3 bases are TGTGCCAGCAGCAAAAGAAGGAGACGGGAGGGCCAGTTCAATGAGCAGTTCTTC. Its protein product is CASSKRRRREGQFNEQFF.

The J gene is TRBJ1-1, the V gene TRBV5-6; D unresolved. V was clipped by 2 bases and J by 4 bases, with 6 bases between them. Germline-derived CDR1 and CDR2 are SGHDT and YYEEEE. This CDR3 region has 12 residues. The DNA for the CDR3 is TGTGCCAGCAGCTTACAGCTCACTGAAGCTTTCTTT. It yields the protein CASSLQLTEAFF.

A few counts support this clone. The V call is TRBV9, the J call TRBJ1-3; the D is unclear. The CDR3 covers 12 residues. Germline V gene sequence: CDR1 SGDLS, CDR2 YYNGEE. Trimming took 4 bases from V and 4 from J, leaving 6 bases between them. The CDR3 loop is CASSYQGNTIYF. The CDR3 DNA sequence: TGTGCCAGCAGCTACCAGGGAAACACCATATATTTT.

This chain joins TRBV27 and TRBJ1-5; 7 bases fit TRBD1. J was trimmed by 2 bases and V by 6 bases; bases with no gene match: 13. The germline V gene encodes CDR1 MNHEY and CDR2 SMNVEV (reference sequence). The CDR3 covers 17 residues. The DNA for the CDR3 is TGTGCCAGCAGCCTCGGGGTAGTCGGACAGGGCAATCAGCCCCAGCATTTT. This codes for CASSLGVVGQGNQPQHF.

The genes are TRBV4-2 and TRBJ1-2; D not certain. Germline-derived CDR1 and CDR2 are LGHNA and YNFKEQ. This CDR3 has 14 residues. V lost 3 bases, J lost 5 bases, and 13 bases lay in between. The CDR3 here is CASSHPGEGYGYTF. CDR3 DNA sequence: TGTGCCAGCAGCCATCCCGGAGAAGGATATGGCTACACCTTC.

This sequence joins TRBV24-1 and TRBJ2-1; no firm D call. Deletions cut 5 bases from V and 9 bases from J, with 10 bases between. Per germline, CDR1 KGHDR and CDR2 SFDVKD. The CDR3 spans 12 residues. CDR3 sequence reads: CATSGRSLEQFF. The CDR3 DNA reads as TGTGCCACCAGTGGGAGATCCCTTGAGCAGTTCTTC.

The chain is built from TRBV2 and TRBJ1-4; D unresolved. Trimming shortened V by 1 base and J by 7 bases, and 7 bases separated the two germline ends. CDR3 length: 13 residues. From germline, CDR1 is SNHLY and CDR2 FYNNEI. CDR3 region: CASSEGLIEKLFF. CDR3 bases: TGTGCCAGCAGTGAAGGGCTGATTGAAAAACTGTTTTTT.

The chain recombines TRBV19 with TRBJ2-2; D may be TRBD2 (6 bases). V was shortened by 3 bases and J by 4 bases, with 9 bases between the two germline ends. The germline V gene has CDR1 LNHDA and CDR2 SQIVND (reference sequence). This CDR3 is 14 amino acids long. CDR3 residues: CASSIPGGTGELFF. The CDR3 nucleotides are TGTGCCAGTAGTATCCCCGGGGGCACCGGGGAGCTGTTTTTT.

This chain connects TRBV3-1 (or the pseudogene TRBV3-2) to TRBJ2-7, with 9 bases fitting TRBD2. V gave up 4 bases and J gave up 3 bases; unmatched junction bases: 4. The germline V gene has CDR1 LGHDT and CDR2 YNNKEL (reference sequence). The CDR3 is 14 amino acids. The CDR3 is CASSPVAGVYEQYF. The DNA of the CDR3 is TGTGCCAGCAGCCCCGTAGCGGGGGTCTACGAGCAGTACTTC.

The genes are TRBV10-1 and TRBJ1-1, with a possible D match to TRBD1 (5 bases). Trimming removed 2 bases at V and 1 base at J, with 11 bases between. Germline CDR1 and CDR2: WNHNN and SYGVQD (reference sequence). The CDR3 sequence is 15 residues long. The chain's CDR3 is CASSEGGDWNTEAFF. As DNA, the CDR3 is TGCGCCAGCAGTGAGGGGGGGGATTGGAACACTGAAGCTTTCTTT.

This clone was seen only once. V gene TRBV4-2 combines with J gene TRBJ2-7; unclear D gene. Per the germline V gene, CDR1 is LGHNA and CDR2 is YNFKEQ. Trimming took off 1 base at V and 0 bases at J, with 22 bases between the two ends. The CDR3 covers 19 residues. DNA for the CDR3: TGTGCCAGCAGCCAAGCAATCACCGCCGACACGATGTTCTCCTACGAGCAGTACTTC. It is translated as CASSQAITADTMFSYEQYF.

CDR3 in DNA: TGCGCCAGCAGCTCCAACTACGAGCAGTACTTC. Translating it yields CASSSNYEQYF. This rearrangement joins TRBV5-1 to TRBJ2-7; unclear D gene. V lost 3 bases to trimming and J lost 3 bases, with 4 bases between them. This CDR3 has 11 residues. CDR1 is SGHRS and CDR2 is YFSETQ in the germline V gene.

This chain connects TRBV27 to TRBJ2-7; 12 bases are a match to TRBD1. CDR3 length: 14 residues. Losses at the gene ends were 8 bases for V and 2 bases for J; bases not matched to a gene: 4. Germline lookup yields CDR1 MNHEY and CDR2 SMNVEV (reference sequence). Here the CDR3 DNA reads TGTGCCAGCGCCCGGGACAGGGGGCCCTACGAGCAGTACTTC. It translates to CASARDRGPYEQYF.

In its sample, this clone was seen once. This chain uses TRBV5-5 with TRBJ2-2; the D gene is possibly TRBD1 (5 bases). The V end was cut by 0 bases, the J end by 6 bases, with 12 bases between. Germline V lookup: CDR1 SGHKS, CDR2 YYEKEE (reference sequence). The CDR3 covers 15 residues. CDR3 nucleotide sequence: TGTGCCAGCAGCTTGGGCCAGACAGCCGCCGGGGAGCTGTTTTTT. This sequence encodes CASSLGQTAAGELFF.

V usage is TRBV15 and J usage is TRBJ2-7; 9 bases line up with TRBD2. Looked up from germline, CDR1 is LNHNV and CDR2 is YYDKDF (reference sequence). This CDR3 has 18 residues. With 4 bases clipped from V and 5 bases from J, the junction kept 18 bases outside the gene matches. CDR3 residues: CATSIAGWGGRAGDEQYF. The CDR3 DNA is TGTGCCACCAGCATAGCGGGGTGGGGCGGGAGGGCCGGTGACGAGCAGTACTTC. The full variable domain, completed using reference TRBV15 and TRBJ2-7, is DAMVIQNPRYQVTQFGKPVTLSCSQTLNHNVMYWYQQKSSQAPKLLFHYYDKDFNNEADTPDNFQSRRPNTSFCFLDIRSPGLGDTAMYLCATSIAGWGGRAGDEQYFGPGTRLTVT.

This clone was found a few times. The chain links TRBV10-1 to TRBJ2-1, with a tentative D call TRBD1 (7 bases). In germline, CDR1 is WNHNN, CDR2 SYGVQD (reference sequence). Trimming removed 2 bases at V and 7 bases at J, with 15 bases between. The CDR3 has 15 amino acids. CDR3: CASSEGGMTGNEQFF. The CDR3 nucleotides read TGCGCCAGCAGTGAGGGCGGGATGACAGGGAATGAGCAGTTCTTC.

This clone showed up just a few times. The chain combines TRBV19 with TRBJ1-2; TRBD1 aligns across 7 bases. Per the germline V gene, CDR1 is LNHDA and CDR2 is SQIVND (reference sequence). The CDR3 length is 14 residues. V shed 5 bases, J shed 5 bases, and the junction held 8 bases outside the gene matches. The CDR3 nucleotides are TGTGCCAGTAGTGACGGGGCAGGGGGGTATGGCTACACCTTC. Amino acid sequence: CASSDGAGGYGYTF.

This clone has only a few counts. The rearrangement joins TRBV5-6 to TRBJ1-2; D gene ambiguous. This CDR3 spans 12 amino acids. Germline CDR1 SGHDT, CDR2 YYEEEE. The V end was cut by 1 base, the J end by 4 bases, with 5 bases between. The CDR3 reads CASSLTTYGYTF. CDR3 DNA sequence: TGTGCCAGCAGCTTGACAACCTATGGCTACACCTTC.

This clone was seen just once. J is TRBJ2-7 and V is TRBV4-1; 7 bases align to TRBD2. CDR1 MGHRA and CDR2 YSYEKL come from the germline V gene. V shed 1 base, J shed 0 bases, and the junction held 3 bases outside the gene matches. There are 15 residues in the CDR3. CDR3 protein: CASSQGWGGSYEQYF. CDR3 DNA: TGCGCCAGCAGCCAAGGGTGGGGGGGCTCCTACGAGCAGTACTTC.

For the CDR3, the DNA is TGTGCCAGCAGCCAAGTGGGGGGGCGGGGCCAAGAGACCCAGTACTTC. Its translation: CASSQVGGRGQETQYF. The chain couples TRBV3-1 (or the pseudogene TRBV3-2) to TRBJ2-5; D might be TRBD2 (7 bases). In germline, CDR1 is LGHDT, CDR2 YNNKEL (reference sequence). This CDR3 spans 16 amino acids. Trimming pared 1 base from V and 1 base from J, leaving 13 bases between.

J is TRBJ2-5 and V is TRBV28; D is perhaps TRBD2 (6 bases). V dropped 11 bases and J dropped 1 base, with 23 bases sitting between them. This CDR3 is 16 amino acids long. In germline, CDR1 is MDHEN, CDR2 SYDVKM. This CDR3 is CASTRPRRGPQETQYF. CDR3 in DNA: TGTGCCTCTACCAGACCGCGGCGGGGTCCCCAAGAGACCCAGTACTTC.

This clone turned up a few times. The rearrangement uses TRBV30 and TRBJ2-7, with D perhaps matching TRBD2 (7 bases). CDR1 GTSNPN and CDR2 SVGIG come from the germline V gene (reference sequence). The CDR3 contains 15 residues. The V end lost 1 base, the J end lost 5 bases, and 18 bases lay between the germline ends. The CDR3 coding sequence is TGTGCCTGGAGTGGATTGGGGGGGCAGGTAGACGAGCAGTACTTC. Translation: CAWSGLGGQVDEQYF. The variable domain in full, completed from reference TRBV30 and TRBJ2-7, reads SQTIHQWPATLVQPVGSPLSLECTVEGTSNPNLYWYRQAAGRGLQLLFYSVGIGQISSEVPQNLSASRPQDRQFILSSKKLLLSDSGFYLCAWSGLGGQVDEQYFGPGTRLTVT.

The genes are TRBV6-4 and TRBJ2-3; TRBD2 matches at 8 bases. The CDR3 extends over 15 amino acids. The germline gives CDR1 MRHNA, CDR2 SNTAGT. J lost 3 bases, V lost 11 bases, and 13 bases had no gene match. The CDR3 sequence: CAAFGLARGTDTQYF. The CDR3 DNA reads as TGTGCCGCATTCGGACTAGCCCGAGGAACAGATACGCAGTATTTT.

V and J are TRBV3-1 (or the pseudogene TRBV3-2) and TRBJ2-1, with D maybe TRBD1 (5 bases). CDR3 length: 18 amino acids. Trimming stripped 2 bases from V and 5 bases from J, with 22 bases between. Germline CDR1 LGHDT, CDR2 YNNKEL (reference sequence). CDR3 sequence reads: CASSQRWMGPYINNEQFF. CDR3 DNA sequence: TGTGCCAGCAGCCAACGTTGGATGGGGCCGTACATTAACAATGAGCAGTTCTTC.